Reported below is one T cell receptor (beta chain). The data derive from a study of blood T cell repertoires in COVID-19. Whole-study context: The United States, Italy and Spain provided the acute and convalescent COVID-19 samples.

Trimming stripped 3 bases from V and 9 bases from J, with 16 bases between. CDR3 length: 15 amino acids. Germline V gene sequence: CDR1 SGDLS, CDR2 YYNGEE. Individuals aged 18 to 89 years were recruited from roughly 23 US areas. The recovered donors of Cohort 3 showed two negative PCRs, clearance, or symptom resolution. Per the original data handling: Scientists estimated how many nucleated cells there were by amplifying reference gene primers. Here immunoSEQ multiplex PCR was the method, and the copy in TCRdb shows in-frame clones only, minus some. The V and J calls and clone size were taken over from that table, and D and trimming were inferred from the DNA. The table lists 350,000 to 400,000 clones, 85% to 90% of them singletons.

The chain recombines TRBV9 with TRBJ1-6; D remains ambiguous. The clonotype was recovered from a man between 18 and 29 years old who had recovered from COVID-19. The sequencing sample was made of PBMCs or T cells enriched from blood (not recorded which). DNA of the CDR3: TGTGCCAGCAGCGAGGGCGGGCTGGGAGCTTCACCCCTCCACTTT. Translating it yields CASSEGGLGASPLHF.